This T cell receptor (beta chain) was sequenced in a study of T-cell reconstitution after alpha-beta-depleted transplantation in children. The TCRbeta library was prepared with unique molecular identifiers. TCRdb used MiXCR to reprocess the PCR reads, holding one entry per CDR3 protein. The data contain 400,000 to 450,000 distinct CDR3 sequences, roughly 44% of them singletons. The sample holds a few counts of this clonotype. Its specificity is unknown. The CDR3 has 14 amino acids. From germline, CDR1 is SGHTA and CDR2 FQGTGA. After removal of 2 bases from V and 6 bases from J, the junction contained 6 bases not matched to a gene. Whole-study findings and limits: Two months or so post-transplant, alpha-beta T cells reportedly derived from several hundred expanded graft clones.

This TCR came from a girl aged 2 to 10 with aplastic anemia, due to receive a stem cell transplant. Source: PBMCs, taken before TCRalphabeta/CD19-depleted stem cell transplant. J is TRBJ2-7 and V is TRBV7-3; TRBD1 matches at 8 bases. This chain's CDR3 is CASSLEGQGSEQYF. DNA of the CDR3: TGTGCCAGCAGCTTAGAAGGACAGGGCTCCGAGCAGTACTTC.